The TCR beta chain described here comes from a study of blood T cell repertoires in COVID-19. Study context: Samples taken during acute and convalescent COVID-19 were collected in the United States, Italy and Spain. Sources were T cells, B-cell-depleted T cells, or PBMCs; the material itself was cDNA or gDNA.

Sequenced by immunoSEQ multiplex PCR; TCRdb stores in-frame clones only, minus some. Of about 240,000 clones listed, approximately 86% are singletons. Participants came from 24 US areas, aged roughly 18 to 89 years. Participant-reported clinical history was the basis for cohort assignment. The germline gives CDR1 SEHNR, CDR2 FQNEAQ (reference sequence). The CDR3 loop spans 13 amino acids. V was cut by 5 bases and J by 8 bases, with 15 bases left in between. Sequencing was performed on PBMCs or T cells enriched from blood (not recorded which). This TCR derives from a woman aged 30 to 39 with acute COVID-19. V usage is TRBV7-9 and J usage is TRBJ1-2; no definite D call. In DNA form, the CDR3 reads TGTGCCAGCAGCCGAGAGTCCGCGGGAGGCTACACCTTC. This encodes CASSRESAGGYTF.